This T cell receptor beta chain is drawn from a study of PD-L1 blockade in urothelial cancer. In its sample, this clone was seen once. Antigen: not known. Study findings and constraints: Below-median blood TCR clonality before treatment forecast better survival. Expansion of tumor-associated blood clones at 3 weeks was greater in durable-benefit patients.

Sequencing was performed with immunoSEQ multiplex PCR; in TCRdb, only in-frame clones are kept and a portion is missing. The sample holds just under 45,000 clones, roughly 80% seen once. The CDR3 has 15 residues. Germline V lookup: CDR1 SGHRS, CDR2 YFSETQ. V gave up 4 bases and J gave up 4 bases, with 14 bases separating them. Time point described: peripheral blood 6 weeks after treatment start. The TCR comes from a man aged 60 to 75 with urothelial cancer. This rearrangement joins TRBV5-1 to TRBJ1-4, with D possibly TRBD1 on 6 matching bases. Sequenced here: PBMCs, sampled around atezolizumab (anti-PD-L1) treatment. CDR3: CASSPGQNDNEKLFF. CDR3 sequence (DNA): TGCGCCAGCAGCCCAGGACAGAATGATAATGAAAAACTGTTTTTT.